This T cell receptor (beta chain) was recorded in a study of T cell changes during pregnancy in multiple sclerosis (dated by TCRdb to about 2019). Concerning the study at large: Changes in the T cell repertoire over the course of pregnancy were examined in this study in women with multiple sclerosis.

The protocol used for the library was the immunoSEQ multiplex PCR assay. Sourced from immuneACCESS, this table was stored by TCRdb with only in-frame sequences that have V and J called. A share of the clones is absent; for the studies checked, an unresolved V gene accounts for under half, and the remainder has no known explanation. In this sample the table shows about 73,000 clones, 85% to 90% of which occur a single time. Of the sample, over 7.5% falls within the top ten clones. With regard to this clone: The target of this receptor is not known. No much larger clone is present one base from it, and per-base qualities are unavailable.

The germline V gene supplies CDR1 SGHDT and CDR2 YYEEEE. Including the terminal cysteine and phenylalanine, the CDR3 comprises 15 residues. The only DNA kept is the CDR3, 45 bases in frame from the first base. Deletion took 7 bases off V and 1 base off J, with a span of 17 bases between the germline ends. The chain is encoded by TRBV5-6 joined to TRBJ1-2; too little of a D gene remains to name it. The starting material was peripheral blood, obtained after pregnancy. This receptor was obtained from a female donor in good health, enrolled as a control in a pregnancy study. For the CDR3, the sequence is CASHSPVFDNYGYTF. The DNA reads TGTGCCAGCCACTCCCCGGTTTTCGATAACTATGGCTACACCTTC.